This section outlines one T cell receptor beta chain sequence together with its context. Clinical history reported by participants formed the basis on which cohorts were assigned. The entry originates in a study of blood T cell repertoires in COVID-19. Study as a whole: Samples of COVID-19 (acute and convalescent) were obtained from the United States, Italy and Spain.

V lost 5 bases and J lost 7; bases outside the gene matches: 9. CDR3 length: 15 residues. CDR1 and CDR2 (germline): LNHNV, YYDKDF (reference sequence). Methods used by the authors: From reference gene primer amplification, estimates of nucleated cell counts were derived. TCRdb's copy holds only in-frame clones and misses some; the assay was immunoSEQ multiplex PCR. The V and J calls and clone size were taken over from that table, and D and trimming were inferred from the DNA. The table has some 200,000 clones, around 87% seen once. The clonotype comes from a young man in a cohort exposed to, infected with or recovered from COVID-19 (not recorded which). The chain recombines TRBV15 with TRBJ1-4, with 8 bases matching TRBD1. Sequencing was carried out using PBMCs or T cells enriched from blood (not recorded which). The CDR3 loop is CATSPQGGWSEKLFF. CDR3 sequence (DNA): TGTGCCACCAGCCCACAGGGGGGGTGGAGTGAAAAACTGTTTTTT.